This is a list of T cell receptor beta chains from one sample in a study of blood T cell repertoires in COVID-19. The data were produced by immunoSEQ multiplex PCR, yet TCRdb's version contains in-frame clones alone and is incomplete. The sample records nearly 350,000 clones, more than 85% being singletons. Sequences were obtained from PBMCs or T cells enriched from blood (not recorded which). The receptor source for this set is a woman younger than 45 who had recovered from COVID-19. The CDR3 runs from the conserved cysteine through the conserved F or W. Each record gives: J gene, D gene, clone size, V gene, CDR3 DNA, CDR3 protein. D genes are given only for firm matches. Clone size is not always given. Where it is, it says once, few, many or a class for expanded clones.

TRBJ1-2 - - TRBV4-3 TGCGCCAGCAGCCAAGAAGCGGGGACAAACTATGGCTACACCTTC CASSQEAGTNYGYTF
TRBJ2-7 TRBD1 - TRBV5-6 TGTGCCAGCAGCCCCGCGGACAGGGAAACGGGTGAGCAGTACTTC CASSPADRETGEQYF
TRBJ1-1 - - TRBV11-3 TGTGCCAGCAGCTGGGCACCGAACACTGAAGCTTTCTTT CASSWAPNTEAFF
TRBJ1-6 - - TRBV6-5 TGTGCCAGCAGTTCATTACAAATTTATAATTCACCCCTCCACTTT CASSSLQIYNSPLHF
TRBJ2-7 - - TRBV10-3 TGTGCCATCAGTGATGGGCTGAGCTCCTACGAGCAGTACTTC CAISDGLSSYEQYF
TRBJ2-4 - - TRBV3-1/TRBV3-2 TGTGCCAGCAGCACTGGTCCCAAAAACATTCAGTACTTC CASSTGPKNIQYF
TRBJ1-2 - - TRBV29-1 TGCAGCGTTGGGACGGGGGACCATTTTAACTATGGCTACACCTTC CSVGTGDHFNYGYTF
TRBJ2-7 TRBD2 once TRBV5-8 TGTGCCAGCAGCTTAACTAGCGGGACGTCCGGGGAGTACTTC CASSLTSGTSGEYF
TRBJ2-1 - - TRBV5-1 TGCGCCAGCAGCACGGGGGAGACGTTCTACAATGAGCAGTTCTTC CASSTGETFYNEQFF
TRBJ2-7 - - TRBV30 TGTGCCTGGATTAACAGGGACGAGCAGTACTTC CAWINRDEQYF
TRBJ2-5 - once TRBV7-9 TGTGCCAGCAGCATCCTTGGGGGAGGCAGCCAGGGGACCCAGTACTTC CASSILGGGSQGTQYF
TRBJ2-4 TRBD1 - TRBV7-8 TGTGCCAGCAGCAGGGGACAGGGACCATACATTCAGTACTTC CASSRGQGPYIQYF
TRBJ1-2 TRBD1 - TRBV12-5 TGTGCTAGTGGTTTGGAGACAGGGCGGCACTATGGCTACACCTTC CASGLETGRHYGYTF
TRBJ2-7 - - TRBV10-3 TGTGCCACCCAACAGGTCGCCTACGAGCAGTACTTC CATQQVAYEQYF
TRBJ1-5 TRBD1 - TRBV28 TGTGCCAGCAGCAAAGGGACAGGTGATCAGCCCCAGCATTTT CASSKGTGDQPQHF
TRBJ1-1 TRBD1 - TRBV11-2 TGTGCCAGCAGCTTATCTCGGGGGACAGGGGCCTCGGGGGACACTGAAGCTTTCTTT CASSLSRGTGASGDTEAFF
TRBJ2-1 - - TRBV9 TGTGCCAGCAGCGTAGCAGGTCGACCATACAATGAGCAGTTCTTC CASSVAGRPYNEQFF
TRBJ1-2 - - TRBV30 TGTGCCTGGACCGAATCGGGTCGTGGCTACACCTTC CAWTESGRGYTF
TRBJ1-1 - few TRBV10-3 TGTGCCATCAGTCCTGGACAGATTGAAGCTTTCTTT CAISPGQIEAFF
TRBJ2-2 TRBD1 - TRBV7-9 TGTGCCAGCAGCAGGGGGCCGGGAACCGGGGAGCTGTTTTTT CASSRGPGTGELFF
TRBJ2-7 TRBD1 - TRBV2 TGTGCCAGCAGTTCGGACAGGGGTTACGAGCAGTACTTC CASSSDRGYEQYF
TRBJ1-1 - - TRBV6-4 TGTGCCAGCGCTGCCGACAGAGCCACTGAAGCTTTCTTT CASAADRATEAFF
TRBJ1-5 TRBD1 - TRBV19 TGTGCCAGTAACCCGGGACAGGGGAGGTTTCAGCCCCAGCATTTT CASNPGQGRFQPQHF
TRBJ1-2 - - TRBV27 TGTGCCAGCAGTTTGGCAGGGAACTATGGCTACACCTTC CASSLAGNYGYTF
TRBJ2-1 - - TRBV2 TGTGCCAGCAGTGCACAGAATGAGCAGTTCTTC CASSAQNEQFF
TRBJ2-7 - - TRBV28 TGTGCCAGCACTAAGCAGGGGTTCCCCCACGAGCAGTACTTC CASTKQGFPHEQYF
TRBJ2-7 - once TRBV11-2 TGTGCCAGCAGCTTAGAGGGGAGCCCGTACGAGCAGTACTTC CASSLEGSPYEQYF
TRBJ1-5 - - TRBV7-2 TGTGCCAGCAGCTTAATTGAGAATCAGCCCCAGCATTTT CASSLIENQPQHF
TRBJ1-1 - - TRBV28 TGTGCCAGCAGTTTAACAGGTCTGAACACTGAAGCTTTCTTT CASSLTGLNTEAFF
TRBJ2-2 TRBD2 - TRBV28 TGTGCCAGCAGAGGGGCAGGGAGGGCCGGGGAGCTGTTTTTT CASRGAGRAGELFF
TRBJ2-3 TRBD2 - TRBV9 TGTGCCAGCAGCGTATTGCGGGGGATGCAAGATACGCAGTATTTT CASSVLRGMQDTQYF
TRBJ1-1 TRBD1 - TRBV28 TGTGCCAGCAGAGTGATCCGGGACAGGGGTTTGGACACTGAAGCTTTCTTT CASRVIRDRGLDTEAFF
TRBJ2-5 TRBD1 - TRBV28 TGTGCCAGCAGTGGGAGCACGCCGGGACAGGGAGAGACCCAGTACTTC CASSGSTPGQGETQYF
TRBJ2-7 TRBD1 - TRBV11-2 TGTGCCAGCAGCTTAACAGGGGCCAGCTCCTACGAGCAGTACTTC CASSLTGASSYEQYF
TRBJ2-3 - - TRBV7-7 TGTGCCAGCAGCTTAACAGGGAGCACAGATACGCAGTATTTT CASSLTGSTDTQYF
TRBJ1-4 TRBD1 - TRBV28 TGTGCCAGCAGTCTACCGGGACAGGGACAAAAACTGTTTTTT CASSLPGQGQKLFF
TRBJ2-1 - - TRBV9 TGTGCCAGCAGCGTAGGTTTCCGGGGGGCACTCCACAATGAGCAGTTCTTC CASSVGFRGALHNEQFF
TRBJ2-7 TRBD1 - TRBV29-1 TGCAGCGTTGAAACAGGGGCTTTCGACGAGCAGTACTTC CSVETGAFDEQYF
TRBJ2-5 - - TRBV9 TGTGCCAGCAGCGTACAGTCCGCCTTCCAAGAGACCCAGTACTTC CASSVQSAFQETQYF
TRBJ1-4 - - TRBV5-1 TGCGCCAGCAAGGCTGGGACTCTTAATGAAAAACTGTTTTTT CASKAGTLNEKLFF
TRBJ2-7 TRBD1 - TRBV11-2 TGTGCCAGCAGCTTATCCGGTGGACAGGGGAGCTCTTATTCCTACGAGCAGTACTTC CASSLSGGQGSSYSYEQYF
TRBJ1-1 TRBD1 - TRBV7-9 TGTGCCAGCAGCCCACAGGGGGCGAACACTGAAGCTTTCTTT CASSPQGANTEAFF
TRBJ2-1 - - TRBV7-2 TGTGCCAGCAGCCTCGGGGGTAACTACAATGAGCAGTTCTTC CASSLGGNYNEQFF
TRBJ1-5 - - TRBV2 TGTGCCAGCAGAGACGGGGGGATTCAGCCCCAGCATTTT CASRDGGIQPQHF
TRBJ2-3 TRBD1 - TRBV11-2 TGTGCCAGCAGCTGGCCGGGACAGGTCACAGATACGCAGTATTTT CASSWPGQVTDTQYF
TRBJ2-4 TRBD2 - TRBV9 TGTGCCAGCAGCGTAGTCAGCGGGGGGTCCCAAAACATTCAGTACTTC CASSVVSGGSQNIQYF
TRBJ1-1 - - TRBV3-1/TRBV3-2 TGTGCCAGCAGCAGACAGAACACTGAAGCTTTCTTT CASSRQNTEAFF
TRBJ2-3 TRBD2 - TRBV6-4 TGTGCCAGCAGTGACTCTAGGACTAGCGGGGGGGCCCCTGATACGCAGTATTTT CASSDSRTSGGAPDTQYF
TRBJ2-2 TRBD1 - TRBV14 TGTGCCAGCAGTGTTCGGACAGGGGGAACCGGGGAGCTGTTTTTT CASSVRTGGTGELFF
TRBJ1-2 - - TRBV6-2/TRBV6-3 TGTGCCAGCAGTTACGCCCCCGTCAGTAACTATGGCTACACCTTC CASSYAPVSNYGYTF
TRBJ1-3 - once TRBV2 TGTGCCAGCAGTCCCAGGGCCCGCTCTGGAAACACCATATATTTT CASSPRARSGNTIYF
TRBJ1-1 TRBD1 - TRBV10-3 TGTGCCATCAGTGTACTGGACAGGGCGGTGAACACTGAAGCTTTCTTT CAISVLDRAVNTEAFF
TRBJ2-3 TRBD2 - TRBV28 TGTGCCAGCAGTTCCCGGGGGGGACCCACAGATACGCAGTATTTT CASSSRGGPTDTQYF